The source of this TCR beta chain is a study of CD8 T cells in ankylosing spondylitis. TCRdb re-analysed the 5' RACE reads in MiXCR, keeping a single row per CDR3 protein. This sample has around 130,000 distinct CDR3 sequences, with over 6.5% found just once. In this sample, this clonotype turned up many times. Germline V gene lookup returns CDR1 LGHNA and CDR2 YSLEER. The V end lost 0 bases, the J end lost 4 bases, and 1 base lay between the germline ends. The CDR3 length is 11 residues. The sample comprised blood, either unsorted or a sorted T cell fraction (not recorded which). The chain uses TRBV4-3 and TRBJ2-7, with unresolved D. This sequence originates from a male donor with ankylosing spondylitis or in good health (not recorded which). CDR3 bases: TGCGCCAGCAGCCAAGATTACGAGCAGTACTTC. Protein sequence: CASSQDYEQYF.